This entry concerns a single TCR beta chain. Its antigen has not been determined. Within one base of it there is no much larger clone, and no base qualities were kept. The record originates from a study of Tregs in tolerant kidney transplant recipients (dated by TCRdb to 2018 to 2020). Regarding the study in general: The transplants used related donors with nonmyeloablative bone marrow transplantation, and mixed chimerism in the human trials was transient. The study applied TCRbeta sequencing to find donor-specific regulatory T cells before combined kidney and bone marrow transplantation and then followed those same cells after transplant. What the work shows at the level of the full study, not this receptor alone: Biological reproducibility was not directly assessed, although technical replication error appeared to be minimal. Expanding Tregs with activated donor B cells appeared to identify the most biologically relevant and donor-specific TCRbeta repertoire. Donor-specific Treg expansion exceeded global Treg expansion in tolerant patients, suggesting antigen-driven rather than nonspecific expansion. The study was limited by small patient numbers, and the findings need validation in larger populations and under other immunosuppression protocols. For some patients, the PCR primers changed as time went on, which meant samples from those patients could not be compared with one another at the nucleotide level.

The CDR3 runs 16 amino acids, cysteine and phenylalanine included. Kept here is only the CDR3 DNA, which spans 48 bases and is read in frame from base 1. For TCRbeta CDR3 sequencing, genomic DNA from the sorted cells was extracted using the QIAGEN DNeasy Blood and Tissue Kit. Through immunoSEQ, high-throughput TCRbeta CDR3 sequencing was done commercially, including PCR amplification with internal controls and bias correction. The authors' analysis ran thus. Unique productive TCRbeta sequences were defined by CDR3 nucleotide sequence when primers matched and otherwise by CDR3 amino acid sequence together with Vbeta and Jbeta genes. To correct sorting error, sequences shared between sorted populations at a frequency ratio of 2:1 or less were removed; the rest were assigned to the higher population. Sequences were defined as donor-reactive when expanded at least 5-fold in CFSE-low cells versus unstimulated cells and present at a frequency of at least 0.01% in CFSE-low cells. Repertoire divergence was quantified by Jensen-Shannon divergence calculated from the top 100 TCRbeta sequences ranked by frequency. For samples with multiple sequencing runs, sorting error was corrected in each run separately before the runs were combined. The table was pulled from immuneACCESS by TCRdb, which kept in-frame rearrangements only. Such tables lose some clones; where checked, under half of the loss comes from unresolved V genes, and the rest has no known cause. D and trimming were read from the DNA, whereas the V and J calls and clone size are those reported in that table. The table for this sample lists over 50,000 clones; roughly 85% of them were counted only once. The ten largest clones represent about 2.1% of the sample.

In the paper's terms, the time point label means: blood sample drawn before combined kidney and bone marrow transplant. Unstimulated Tregs (CD4+CD25+CD127-), CD4+ non-Tregs (CD4+CD25-), CD4 and CD8 cells were FACS-sorted from thawed PBMCs. Thawed PBMCs were rested overnight at 37 degrees C with about 180 IU/ml IL-2 before Treg sorting. Patients were 4 combined kidney and bone marrow transplant recipients from the ITN036ST trial, and only these trial subjects had samples available. Healthy control blood was separated into PBMCs by Ficoll density gradient and cryopreserved, and patient PBMCs were collected both before and after transplant.

Source: Tregs from blood, taken before the transplant. The sequence joins TRBV12-2 to TRBJ2-7; TRBD1 was called by the table and not checked on the DNA. TRBV12-2 is listed as a pseudogene. This receptor was identified in a human donor who received a combined kidney and bone marrow transplant. The nucleotides are TGTGCAAGTCGCTTAGCTACGACAGGGGGAAAGTACGAGCAGTACTTC. Translated, it reads CASRLATTGGKYEQYF.